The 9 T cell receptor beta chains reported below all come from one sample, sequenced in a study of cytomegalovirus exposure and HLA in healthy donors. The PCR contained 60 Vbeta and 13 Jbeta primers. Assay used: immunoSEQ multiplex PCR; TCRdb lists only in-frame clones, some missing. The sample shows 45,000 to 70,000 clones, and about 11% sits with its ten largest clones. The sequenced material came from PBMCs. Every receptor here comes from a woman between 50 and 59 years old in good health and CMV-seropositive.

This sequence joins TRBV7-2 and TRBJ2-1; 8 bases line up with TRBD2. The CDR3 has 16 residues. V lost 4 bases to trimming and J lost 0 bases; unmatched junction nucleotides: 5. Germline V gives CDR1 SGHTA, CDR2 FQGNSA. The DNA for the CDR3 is TGTGCCAGCAGCTCGAGCGGGAGCCGCTCCTACAATGAGCAGTTCTTC. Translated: CASSSSGSRSYNEQFF.

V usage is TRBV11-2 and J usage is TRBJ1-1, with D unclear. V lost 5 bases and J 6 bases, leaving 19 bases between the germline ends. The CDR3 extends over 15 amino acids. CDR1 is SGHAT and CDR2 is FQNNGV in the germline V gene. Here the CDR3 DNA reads TGTGCCAGCAGCCTAGGAGGGCAGCCTAGGGCTGAAGCTTTCTTT. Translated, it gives CASSLGGQPRAEAFF.

Here the CDR3 DNA reads TGTGCCAGCAGCCTGTTCAGTGGCAATCAGCCCCAGCATTTT. This codes for CASSLFSGNQPQHF. The rearrangement links TRBV7-2 to TRBJ1-5; D not resolved. The CDR3 is 14 residues long. CDR1 is SGHTA, CDR2 FQGNSA, per germline. V lost 5 bases and J lost 2, with 10 bases in between.

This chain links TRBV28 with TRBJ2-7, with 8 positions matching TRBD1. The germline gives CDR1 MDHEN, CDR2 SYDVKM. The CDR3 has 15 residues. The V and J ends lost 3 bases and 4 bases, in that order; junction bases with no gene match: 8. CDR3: CASSLMQGAIYEQYF. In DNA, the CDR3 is TGTGCCAGCAGTTTGATGCAGGGGGCTATATACGAGCAGTACTTC.

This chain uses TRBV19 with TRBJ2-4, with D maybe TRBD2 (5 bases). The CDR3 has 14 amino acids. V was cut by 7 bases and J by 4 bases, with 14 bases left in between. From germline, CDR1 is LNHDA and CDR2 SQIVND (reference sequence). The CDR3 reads CASTLAAVKNIQYF. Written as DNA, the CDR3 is TGTGCCAGTACCCTAGCAGCTGTAAAAAACATTCAGTACTTC.

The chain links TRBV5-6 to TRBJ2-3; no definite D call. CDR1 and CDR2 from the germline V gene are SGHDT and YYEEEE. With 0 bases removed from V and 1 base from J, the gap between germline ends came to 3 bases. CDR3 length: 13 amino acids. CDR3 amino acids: CASSLGGTDTQYF. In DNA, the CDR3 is TGTGCCAGCAGCTTGGGAGGCACAGATACGCAGTATTTT. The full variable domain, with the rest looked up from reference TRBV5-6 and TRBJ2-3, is DAGVTQSPTHLIKTRGQQVTLRCSPKSGHDTVSWYQQALGQGPQFIFQYYEEEERQRGNFPDRFSGHQFPNYSSELNVNALLLGDSALYLCASSLGGTDTQYFGPGTRLTVL.

CDR3 DNA sequence: TGCGCCAGCACCGGAGAGGTGAACACTGAAGCTTTCTTT. It encodes CASTGEVNTEAFF. The rearrangement joins TRBV5-1 to TRBJ1-1; the D is unclear. Germline CDR1 is SGHRS and CDR2 is YFSETQ. Deletions cut 6 bases from V and 0 bases from J, with 9 bases between. The CDR3 loop spans 13 amino acids. The whole variable domain, filled in from reference TRBV5-1 and TRBJ1-1, reads KAGVTQTPRYLIKTRGQQVTLSCSPISGHRSVSWYQQTPGQGLQFLFEYFSETQRNKGNFPGRFSGRQFSNSRSEMNVSTLELGDSALYLCASTGEVNTEAFFGQGTRLTVV.

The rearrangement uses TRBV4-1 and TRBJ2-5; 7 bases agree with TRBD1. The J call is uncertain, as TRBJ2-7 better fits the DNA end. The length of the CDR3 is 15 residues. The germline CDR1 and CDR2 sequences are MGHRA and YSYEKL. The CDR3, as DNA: TGCGCCAGCAGCCAAGCCGGGACAGCTACCTACGAGCAGTACTTC. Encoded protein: CASSQAGTATYEQYF.

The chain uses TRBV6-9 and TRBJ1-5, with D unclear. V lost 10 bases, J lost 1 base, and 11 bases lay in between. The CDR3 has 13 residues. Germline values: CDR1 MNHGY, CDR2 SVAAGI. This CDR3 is CANPGLSNQPQHF. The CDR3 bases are TGTGCCAACCCAGGTTTGAGCAATCAGCCCCAGCATTTT.